This T cell receptor beta chain was sequenced in a study of T-cell reconstitution after alpha-beta-depleted transplantation in children. Notes on the study in general: Fresh T-cell production supplied most of the T-cell counts and diversity seen one year after transplant. High day-60 TCRbeta diversity in some patients came from surviving recipient T cells and thymic progenitors. Reportedly, roughly two months post-transplant, alpha-beta T cells arose from several hundred expanded graft clones.

With respect to this clonotype: Its antigen is not identified.

The length of the CDR3 is 13 residues. Germline V CDR1 and CDR2: SGHRS, YFSETQ. V dropped 3 bases and J dropped 4 bases, with 7 bases sitting between them. Researchers prepared the TCRbeta library using unique molecular identifiers, the study reports. TCRdb re-analysed the PCR reads in MiXCR, keeping a single row per CDR3 protein. The table shows 70,000 to 95,000 distinct CDR3 sequences, with roughly a sixth occurring only once. The chain recombines TRBV5-1 with TRBJ1-4; the D is unclear. The TCR originated in a male patient between 2 and 15 years old who had a stem cell transplant for acute lymphoblastic leukemia, so the T cells may come from the graft donor. The sample in question was PBMCs, mostly from graft donor cells, obtained 180 days after TCRalphabeta/CD19-depleted stem cell transplant. CDR3 in amino acids: CASSYRVNEKLFF. CDR3 sequence (DNA): TGCGCCAGCAGCTATCGAGTTAATGAAAAACTGTTTTTT.